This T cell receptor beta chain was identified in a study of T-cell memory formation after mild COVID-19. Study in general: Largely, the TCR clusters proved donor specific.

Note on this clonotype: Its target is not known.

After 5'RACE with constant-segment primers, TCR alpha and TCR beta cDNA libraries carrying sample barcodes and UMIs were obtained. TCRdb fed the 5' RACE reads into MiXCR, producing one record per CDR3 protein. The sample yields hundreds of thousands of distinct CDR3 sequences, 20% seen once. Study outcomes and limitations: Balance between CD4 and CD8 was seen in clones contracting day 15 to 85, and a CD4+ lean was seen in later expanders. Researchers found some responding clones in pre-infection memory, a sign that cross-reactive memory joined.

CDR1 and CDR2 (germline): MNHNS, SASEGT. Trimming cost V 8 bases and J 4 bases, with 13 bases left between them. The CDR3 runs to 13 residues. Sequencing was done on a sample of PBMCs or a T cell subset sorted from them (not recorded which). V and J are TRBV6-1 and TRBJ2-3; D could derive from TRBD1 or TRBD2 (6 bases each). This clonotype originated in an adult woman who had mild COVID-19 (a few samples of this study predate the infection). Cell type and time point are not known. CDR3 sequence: CASDPGASDTQYF. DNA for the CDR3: TGTGCCAGCGATCCGGGGGCCTCAGATACGCAGTATTTT.